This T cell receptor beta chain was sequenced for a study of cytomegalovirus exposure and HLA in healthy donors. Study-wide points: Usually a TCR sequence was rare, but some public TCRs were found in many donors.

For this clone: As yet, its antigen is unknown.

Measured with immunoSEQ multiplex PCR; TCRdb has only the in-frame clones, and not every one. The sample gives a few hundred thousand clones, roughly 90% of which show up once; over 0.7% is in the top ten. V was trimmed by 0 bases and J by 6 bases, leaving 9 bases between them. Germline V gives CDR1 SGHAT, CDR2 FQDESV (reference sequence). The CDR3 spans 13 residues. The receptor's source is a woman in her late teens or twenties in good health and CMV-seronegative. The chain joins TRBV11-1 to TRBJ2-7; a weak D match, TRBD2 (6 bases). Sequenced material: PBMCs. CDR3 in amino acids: CASSLARRGEQYF. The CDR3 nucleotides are TGTGCCAGCAGCTTAGCGAGGAGGGGCGAGCAGTACTTC.